The sequence of this T cell receptor beta chain was determined in a study of spatial heterogeneity in lung cancer. TCRdb called the 5' RACE reads again in MiXCR, with one record for every CDR3 protein. The sample lists around 24,000 distinct CDR3 sequences, about 13% seen once, with around 23% in the top ten. This clonotype showed up many times. This sample's time point: sample taken at primary tumor resection. Without sorting, whole RNA was sequenced from tumor, nontumor lung or frozen PBMC. The V and J ends lost 5 bases and 4 bases, in that order; junction bases with no gene match: 3. This CDR3 spans 14 amino acids. Germline assignment: CDR1 SGHTA and CDR2 FQGNSA.

Source: PBMCs, taken at surgery. The chain is built from TRBV7-2 and TRBJ1-5; 9 nucleotides agree with TRBD1. The clonotype comes from a female donor with early-stage non-small cell lung cancer. CDR3 amino acids: CASSPDRGNQPQHF. For the CDR3, the DNA is TGTGCCAGCAGCCCGGACAGGGGAAATCAGCCCCAGCATTTT.